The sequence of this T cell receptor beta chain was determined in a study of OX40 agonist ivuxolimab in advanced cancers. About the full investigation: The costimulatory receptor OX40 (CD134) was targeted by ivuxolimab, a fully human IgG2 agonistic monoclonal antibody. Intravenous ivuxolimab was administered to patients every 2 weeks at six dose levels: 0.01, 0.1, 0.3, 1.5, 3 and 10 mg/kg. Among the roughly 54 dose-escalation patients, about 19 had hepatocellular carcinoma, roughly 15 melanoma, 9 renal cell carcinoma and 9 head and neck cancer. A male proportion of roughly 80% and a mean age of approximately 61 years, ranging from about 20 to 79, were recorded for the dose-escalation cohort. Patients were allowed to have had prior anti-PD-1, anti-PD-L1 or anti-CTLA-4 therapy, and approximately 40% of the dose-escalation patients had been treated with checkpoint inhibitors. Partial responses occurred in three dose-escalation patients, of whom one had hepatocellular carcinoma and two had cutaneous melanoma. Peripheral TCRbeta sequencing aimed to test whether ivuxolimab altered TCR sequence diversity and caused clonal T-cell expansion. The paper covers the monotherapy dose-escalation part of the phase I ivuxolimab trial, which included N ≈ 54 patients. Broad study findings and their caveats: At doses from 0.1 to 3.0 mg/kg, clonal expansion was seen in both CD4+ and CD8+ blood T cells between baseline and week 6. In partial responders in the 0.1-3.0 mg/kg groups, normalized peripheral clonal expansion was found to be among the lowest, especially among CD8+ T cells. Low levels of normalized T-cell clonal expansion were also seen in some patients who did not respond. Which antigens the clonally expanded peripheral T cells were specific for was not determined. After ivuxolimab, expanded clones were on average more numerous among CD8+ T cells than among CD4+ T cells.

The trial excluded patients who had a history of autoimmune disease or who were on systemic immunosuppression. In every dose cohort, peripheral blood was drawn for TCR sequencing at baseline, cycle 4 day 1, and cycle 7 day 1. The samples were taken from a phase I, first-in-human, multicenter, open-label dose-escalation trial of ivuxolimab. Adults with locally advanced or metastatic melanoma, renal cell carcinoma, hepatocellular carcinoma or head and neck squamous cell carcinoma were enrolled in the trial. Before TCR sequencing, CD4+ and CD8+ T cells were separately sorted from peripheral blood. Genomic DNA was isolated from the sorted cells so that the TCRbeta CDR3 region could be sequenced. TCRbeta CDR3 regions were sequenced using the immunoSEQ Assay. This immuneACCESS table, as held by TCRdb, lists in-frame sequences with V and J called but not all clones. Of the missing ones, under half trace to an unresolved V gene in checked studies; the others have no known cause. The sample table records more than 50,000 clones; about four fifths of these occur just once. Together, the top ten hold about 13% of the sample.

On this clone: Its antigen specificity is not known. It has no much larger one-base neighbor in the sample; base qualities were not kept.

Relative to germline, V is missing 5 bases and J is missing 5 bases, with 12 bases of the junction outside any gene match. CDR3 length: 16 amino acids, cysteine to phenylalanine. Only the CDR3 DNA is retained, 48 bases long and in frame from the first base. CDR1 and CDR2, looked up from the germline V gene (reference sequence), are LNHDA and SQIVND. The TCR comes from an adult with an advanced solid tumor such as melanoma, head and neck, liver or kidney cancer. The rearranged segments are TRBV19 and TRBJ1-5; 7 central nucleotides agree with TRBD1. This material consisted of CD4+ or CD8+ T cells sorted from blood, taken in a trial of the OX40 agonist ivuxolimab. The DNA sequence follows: TGTGCCAGTAGTCTCTCGACGGGACAGCATTATCAGCCCCAGCATTTT. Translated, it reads CASSLSTGQHYQPQHF.